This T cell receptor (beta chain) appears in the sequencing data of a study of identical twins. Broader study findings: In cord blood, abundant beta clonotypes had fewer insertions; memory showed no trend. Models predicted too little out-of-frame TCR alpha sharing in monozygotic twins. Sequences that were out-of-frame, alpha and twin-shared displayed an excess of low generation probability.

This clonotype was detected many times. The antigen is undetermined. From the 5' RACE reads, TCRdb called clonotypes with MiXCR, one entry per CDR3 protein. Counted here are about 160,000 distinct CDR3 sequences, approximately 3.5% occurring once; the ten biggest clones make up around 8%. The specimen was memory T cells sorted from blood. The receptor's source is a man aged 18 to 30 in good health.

In nucleotides, the CDR3 is TGTGCCAGCAGCCAATTGCCGAACACTGAAGCTTTCTTT. Protein sequence: CASSQLPNTEAFF. This chain joins TRBV3-1 and TRBJ1-1; D is ambiguous. The germline V gene encodes CDR1 LGHDT and CDR2 YNNKEL (reference sequence). The CDR3 is 13 amino acids. Trimming took off 2 bases at V and 1 base at J, with 5 bases between the two ends.